This entry lists 2 T cell receptor beta chains sequenced from one sample in a study of cytomegalovirus exposure and HLA in healthy donors. Measured with immunoSEQ multiplex PCR; TCRdb has only the in-frame clones, and not every one. The profile shows 150,000 to 200,000 clones, 85% to 90% of them singletons. Sample: PBMCs. The receptors derive from a woman in her thirties in good health and CMV-seronegative.

The genes are TRBV6-5 and TRBJ1-2; TRBD1 agrees at 8 bases. Germline trimming cut 4 bases from V and 5 bases from J; bases unmatched to any gene: 6. The CDR3 loop spans 14 amino acids. Looked up from germline, CDR1 is MNHEY and CDR2 is SVGAGI. The CDR3 DNA is TGTGCCAGCAGTTCTCGGGACAGGACATATGGCTACACCTTC. Translation gives CASSSRDRTYGYTF.

In its sample, this clone was seen a few times. The chain recombines TRBV4-2 with TRBJ1-6; D unclear. The germline CDR1 and CDR2 sequences are LGHNA and YNFKEQ. The CDR3 contains 13 residues. The germline V and J ends were trimmed by 0 bases and 12 bases, with 9 bases remaining between them. The DNA of the CDR3 is TGTGCCAGCAGCCAAGATCTAGCTAGACCCCTCCACTTT. Protein sequence: CASSQDLARPLHF.